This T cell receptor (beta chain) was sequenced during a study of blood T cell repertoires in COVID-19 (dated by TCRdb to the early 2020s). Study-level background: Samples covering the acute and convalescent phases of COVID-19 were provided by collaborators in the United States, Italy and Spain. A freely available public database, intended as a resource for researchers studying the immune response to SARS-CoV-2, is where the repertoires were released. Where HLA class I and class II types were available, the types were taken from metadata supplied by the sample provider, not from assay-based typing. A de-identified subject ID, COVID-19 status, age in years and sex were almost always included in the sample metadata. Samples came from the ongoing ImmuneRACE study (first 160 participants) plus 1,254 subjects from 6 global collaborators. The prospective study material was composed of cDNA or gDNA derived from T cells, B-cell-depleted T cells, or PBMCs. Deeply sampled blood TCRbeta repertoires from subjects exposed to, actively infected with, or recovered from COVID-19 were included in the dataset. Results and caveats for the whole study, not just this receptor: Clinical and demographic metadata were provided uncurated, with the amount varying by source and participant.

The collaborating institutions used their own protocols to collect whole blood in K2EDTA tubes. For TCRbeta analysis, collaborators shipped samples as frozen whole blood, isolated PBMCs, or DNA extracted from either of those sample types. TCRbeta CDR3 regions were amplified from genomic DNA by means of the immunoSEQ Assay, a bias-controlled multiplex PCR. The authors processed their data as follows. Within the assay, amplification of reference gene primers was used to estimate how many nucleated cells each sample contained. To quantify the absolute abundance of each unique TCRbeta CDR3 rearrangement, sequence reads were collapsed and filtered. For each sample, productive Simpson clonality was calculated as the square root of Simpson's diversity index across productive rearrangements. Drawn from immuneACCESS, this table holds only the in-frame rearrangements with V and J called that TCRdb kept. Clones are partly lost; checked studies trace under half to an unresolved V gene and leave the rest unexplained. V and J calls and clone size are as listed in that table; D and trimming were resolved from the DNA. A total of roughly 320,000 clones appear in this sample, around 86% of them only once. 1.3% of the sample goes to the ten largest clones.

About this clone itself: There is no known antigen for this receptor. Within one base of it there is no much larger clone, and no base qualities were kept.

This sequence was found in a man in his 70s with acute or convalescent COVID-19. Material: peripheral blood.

In nucleotide form, the sequence is TGTGCCAGCAGCTTAGAACAGGTTTACACCGGGGAGCTGTTTTTT. It translates as CASSLEQVYTGELFF. The chain employs TRBV7-2 and TRBJ2-2, with TRBD1 as a weak D call on 5 bases. Sequences SGHTA (CDR1) and FQGNSA (CDR2) are obtained from the germline V gene. V loses 1 base, J loses 3 bases, and the germline ends lie 9 bases apart. From the cysteine through the phenylalanine, the CDR3 covers 15 amino acids. The sequence is cut down to CDR3 DNA, 45 bases in frame from base 1.